The rows below give T cell receptor beta chains drawn from one sample of a study of blood T cell repertoires in COVID-19. Using immunoSEQ multiplex PCR, the repertoire was profiled, and TCRdb retains in-frame clones only, with some absent. Of 48,000 or so clones in the sample, 90% were seen once. Sequencing used peripheral blood. These receptors came from a human donor in a cohort sampled during active COVID-19. Both conserved end residues are part of each CDR3. A D gene is named only where the DNA matches it firmly. Part of the rows lack a size; the others show once, few, many or a class for expanded clones.

V: TRBV29-1
size: NA
J: TRBJ2-7
D: NA
DNA: TGCAGCGCCGTCAGGACAATAACTTCCTACGAGCAGTACTTC
CDR3: CSAVRTITSYEQYF

V: TRBV4-2
size: NA
J: TRBJ2-3
D: TRBD2
DNA: TGTGCCAGCAGCCTTAGCGGGAGCTCAGATACGCAGTATTTT
CDR3: CASSLSGSSDTQYF

V: TRBV19
size: NA
J: TRBJ1-5
D: NA
DNA: TGTGCCAGTAGTAGCCCTTGGGGGGGCGGTCAGCCCCAGCATTTT
CDR3: CASSSPWGGGQPQHF

V: TRBV5-1
size: NA
J: TRBJ1-4
D: NA
DNA: TGCGCCAGCAGCTTGGCGGGACACCTGTCTAATGAAAAACTGTTTTTT
CDR3: CASSLAGHLSNEKLFF

V: TRBV20-1
size: NA
J: TRBJ1-1
D: NA
DNA: TGCAGTGCTAGTGAACAGGGCCCGAACACTGAAGCTTTCTTT
CDR3: CSASEQGPNTEAFF

V: TRBV19
size: NA
J: TRBJ2-7
D: TRBD1
DNA: TGTGCCAGTAGTATAGGAACCGGGACAGGGGGCCACGAGCAGTACTTC
CDR3: CASSIGTGTGGHEQYF

V: TRBV5-1
size: NA
J: TRBJ2-1
D: NA
DNA: TGCGCCAGCAGCAACCGACTGGGTGAGCAGTTCTTC
CDR3: CASSNRLGEQFF

V: TRBV5-6
size: NA
J: TRBJ2-7
D: TRBD2
DNA: TGTGCCAGCAGCCCTCCGGGACTAGCGGACTACGAGCAGTACTTC
CDR3: CASSPPGLADYEQYF

V: TRBV7-9
size: NA
J: TRBJ2-3
D: NA
DNA: TGTGCCAGCAGCTTAATCAGAGGACTCAGCACAGATACGCAGTATTTT
CDR3: CASSLIRGLSTDTQYF

V: TRBV9
size: once
J: TRBJ1-1
D: NA
DNA: TGTGCCAGCAGCGTAGGCGATGGAGGCACTGAAGCTTTCTTT
CDR3: CASSVGDGGTEAFF

V: TRBV12-3/TRBV12-4
size: NA
J: TRBJ1-1
D: NA
DNA: TGTGCCAGCAGTACAGGGCTTCGAACTGAAGCTTTCTTT
CDR3: CASSTGLRTEAFF

V: TRBV6-1
size: NA
J: TRBJ2-3
D: TRBD2
DNA: TGTGCCAGCAGTGAAGCAGTAGCGGGAGGGGATACGCAGTATTTT
CDR3: CASSEAVAGGDTQYF

V: TRBV20-1
size: NA
J: TRBJ2-7
D: NA
DNA: TGCAGTGCCCCCGACAGCTACGAGCAGTACTTC
CDR3: CSAPDSYEQYF

V: TRBV15
size: once
J: TRBJ2-7
D: TRBD2
DNA: TGTGCCACCAGCAGAGAGCTAGCGGGCTCCTACGAGCAGTACTTC
CDR3: CATSRELAGSYEQYF

V: TRBV30
size: NA
J: TRBJ2-1
D: NA
DNA: TGTGCCTGGAGTCTGAGTCAGGGCTACAATGAGCAGTTCTTC
CDR3: CAWSLSQGYNEQFF

V: TRBV19
size: NA
J: TRBJ2-1
D: TRBD1
DNA: TGTGCCAGTAGTATGTCGACAGGGACCAGCTCCTACAATGAGCAGTTCTTC
CDR3: CASSMSTGTSSYNEQFF

V: TRBV3-1/TRBV3-2
size: NA
J: TRBJ2-7
D: NA
DNA: TGTGCCAGCAGCCAAGTGAGTACAGGGCCATACGAGCAGTACTTC
CDR3: CASSQVSTGPYEQYF

V: TRBV20-1
size: NA
J: TRBJ1-1
D: NA
DNA: TGCAGTGCTAAACTCCAGGGTGAAGCTTTCTTT
CDR3: CSAKLQGEAFF